This T cell receptor (beta chain) was captured by sequencing in a study of metastatic and nonmetastatic thyroid tumors. For the study at large: Repertoire comparisons spanned blood and tumor or nodule tissue from malignant and benign thyroid patients. Study observations and caveats: TCR beta diversity was reportedly significantly higher in malignant thyroid tumors than benign nodules, in blood and tumor.

The entire patient cohort was treatment-naive prior to thyroid surgery. By frequency in the sample, this clone is medium-sized. The target antigen is unknown. CDR1 and CDR2 from the germline V gene are KGHDR and SFDVKD. V was cut by 4 bases and J by 3 bases, with 6 bases left in between. The CDR3 consists of 12 residues. Original processing methods: CDR3 differences across clinicopathological groups were used to build a distant-metastasis classifier for papillary thyroid cancer. TCRdb re-analyzed the PCR reads through MiXCR. The V and J calls follow TCRdb's processing rather than the paper's. Of tens of thousands of clones listed, about a sixth are singletons.

The sample consisted of blood. This sequence joins TRBV24-1 and TRBJ2-7; D unclear. This TCR came from a female donor with papillary thyroid cancer or a benign thyroid nodule (not recorded which). Some clones in this sample may be carry-over from other donors' samples. CDR3 amino acids: CATSDNRYEQYF. In DNA, the CDR3 is TGTGCCACCAGTGACAACCGCTACGAGCAGTACTTC.